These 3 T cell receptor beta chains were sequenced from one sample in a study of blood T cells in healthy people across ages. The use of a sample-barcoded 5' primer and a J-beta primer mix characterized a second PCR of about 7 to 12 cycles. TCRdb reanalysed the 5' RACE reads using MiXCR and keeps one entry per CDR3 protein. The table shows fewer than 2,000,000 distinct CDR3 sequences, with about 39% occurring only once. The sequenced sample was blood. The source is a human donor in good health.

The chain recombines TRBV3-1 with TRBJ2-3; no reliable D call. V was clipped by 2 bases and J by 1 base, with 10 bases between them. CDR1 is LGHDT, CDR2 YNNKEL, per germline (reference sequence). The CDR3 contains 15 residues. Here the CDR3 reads CASSQPDLGTDTQYF. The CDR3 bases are TGTGCCAGCAGCCAACCAGATTTGGGCACAGATACGCAGTATTTT.

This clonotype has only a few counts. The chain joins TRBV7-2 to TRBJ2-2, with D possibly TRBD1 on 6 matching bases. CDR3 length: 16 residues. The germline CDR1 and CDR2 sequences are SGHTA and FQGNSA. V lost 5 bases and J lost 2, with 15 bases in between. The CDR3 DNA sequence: TGTGCCAGCAGCCCAACCGGGACACCCAACACCGGGGAGCTGTTTTTT. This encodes CASSPTGTPNTGELFF.

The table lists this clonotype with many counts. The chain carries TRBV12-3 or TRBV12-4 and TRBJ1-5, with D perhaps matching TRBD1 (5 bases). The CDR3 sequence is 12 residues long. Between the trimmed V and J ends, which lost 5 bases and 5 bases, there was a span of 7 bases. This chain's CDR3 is CASSTGHQPQHF. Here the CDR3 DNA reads TGTGCCAGCAGTACGGGGCATCAGCCCCAGCATTTT.